These 10 T cell receptor beta chains were all obtained from the same sample, sequenced in a study of cytomegalovirus exposure and HLA in healthy donors. A multiplex PCR was run with 60 Vbeta primers and 13 Jbeta primers. The data were produced by immunoSEQ multiplex PCR, yet TCRdb's version contains in-frame clones alone and is incomplete. The table lists more than 85,000 clones, 78% of them singletons. Specimen: PBMCs. These receptors were collected from a man aged 30 to 45 in good health and CMV-seronegative.

The chain links TRBV10-2 to TRBJ2-1; 9 nucleotides agree with TRBD1. CDR3 length: 15 amino acids. J was trimmed by 7 bases and V by 2 bases; bases with no gene match: 6. Germline V gene data show CDR1 as WSHSY and CDR2 as SAAADI. As DNA, the CDR3 is TGCGCCAGCAGTGAGCCGTGGGGGACAGGGAATGAGCAGTTCTTC. Residues: CASSEPWGTGNEQFF.

This chain joins TRBV5-4 and TRBJ1-4; D remains ambiguous. Germline V gene data show CDR1 as SGHNT and CDR2 as YYREEE (reference sequence). V was shortened by 0 bases and J by 3 bases, with 12 bases between the two germline ends. The CDR3 is 16 residues long. In nucleotides, the CDR3 is TGTGCCAGCAGCTTGGAGTTGGCGGCGGCTAATGAAAAACTGTTTTTT. This gives the protein CASSLELAAANEKLFF.

The chain is built from TRBV5-8 and TRBJ2-7, with TRBD2 identical over 13 bases. Trimming cost V 0 bases and J 5 bases; bases outside gene matches: 2. The CDR3 runs 15 residues. CDR1 and CDR2 from the germline V gene are SGHTS and YDEGEE. This CDR3 is CASSLGLAGGDEQYF. CDR3 DNA: TGTGCCAGCAGCTTGGGACTAGCGGGAGGCGACGAGCAGTACTTC. The whole variable domain, filled in from reference TRBV5-8 and TRBJ2-7, reads EAGVTQSPTHLIKTRGQQATLRCSPISGHTSVYWYQQALGLGLQFLLWYDEGEERNRGNFPPRFSGRQFPNYSSELNVNALELEDSALYLCASSLGLAGGDEQYFGPGTRLTVT.

In its sample, this clone was seen once. The gene calls are TRBV27 and TRBJ2-3, with 9 bases aligning to TRBD2. The CDR3 spans 16 residues. J lost 7 bases, V lost 7 bases, and 15 bases had no gene match. Germline CDR1 and CDR2: MNHEY and SMNVEV (reference sequence). In nucleotides, the CDR3 is TGTGCCAGCACCTCCTTAGCGGGAGCCCCCGTTCATACGCAGTATTTT. Amino acid sequence: CASTSLAGAPVHTQYF.

The rearrangement links TRBV7-9 to TRBJ2-5; TRBD2 matches at 13 bases. The germline V gene has CDR1 SEHNR and CDR2 FQNEAQ (reference sequence). V shed 5 bases and J 5 bases; nucleotides not matched to a gene: 11. The CDR3 spans 17 residues. As DNA, the CDR3 is TGTGCCAGCAGCCCATGGACTAGCGGGAGAATATTGGAGACCCAGTACTTC. Translated: CASSPWTSGRILETQYF.

The chain has TRBV19 and TRBJ1-1, with 11 positions matching TRBD1. Looked up from germline, CDR1 is LNHDA and CDR2 is SQIVND (reference sequence). The trim removed 6 bases at V and 4 bases at J, leaving 10 bases unmatched. The CDR3 loop spans 16 amino acids. CDR3 sequence reads: CASSPGTGGLRTEAFF. DNA of the CDR3: TGTGCCAGTAGCCCCGGGACAGGGGGGCTTCGCACTGAAGCTTTCTTT.

The J gene is TRBJ2-5, the V gene TRBV18; 9 nucleotides match TRBD2. Looked up from germline, CDR1 is KGHSH and CDR2 is LQKENI. The CDR3 is made up of 16 amino acids. Trimming cost V 3 bases and J 0 bases; bases outside gene matches: 5. This chain's CDR3 is CASSPLAGAYQETQYF. The CDR3 coding sequence is TGTGCCAGCTCACCCTTAGCGGGGGCCTACCAAGAGACCCAGTACTTC. Using reference TRBV18 and TRBJ2-5 for the parts outside the CDR3, the full variable domain is NAGVMQNPRHLVRRRGQEARLRCSPMKGHSHVYWYRQLPEEGLKFMVYLQKENIIDESGMPKERFSAEFPKEGPSILRIQQVVRGDSAAYFCASSPLAGAYQETQYFGPGTRLLVL.

The chain links TRBV2 to TRBJ2-3; no firm D call. Trimming removed 7 bases at V and 5 bases at J, with 16 bases between. Looked up from germline, CDR1 is SNHLY and CDR2 is FYNNEI. This CDR3 is built from 14 residues. As DNA, the CDR3 is TGTGCCAGCACCCTGAGAGGTACACTAGATACGCAGTATTTT. This translates into CASTLRGTLDTQYF.

The V call is TRBV7-9, the J call TRBJ2-3; 9 bases are a match to TRBD1. CDR1 and CDR2 from the germline V gene are SEHNR and FQNEAQ (reference sequence). The V and J ends lost 5 bases and 2 bases, in that order; junction bases with no gene match: 11. This CDR3 contains 17 residues. The CDR3 DNA reads TGTGCCAGCAGCAACCCGGGGACAGGGATCCACACAGATACGCAGTATTTT. Its translation is CASSNPGTGIHTDTQYF.

The rearrangement links TRBV6-5 to TRBJ1-1; maybe TRBD1 (6 bases). The CDR3 has 13 amino acids. The germline V gene has CDR1 MNHEY and CDR2 SVGAGI. The V and J ends lost 8 bases and 1 base respectively, with 11 bases between them. The CDR3 sequence: CASGTGRNTEAFF. CDR3 nucleotide sequence: TGTGCCAGCGGAACAGGGAGGAACACTGAAGCTTTCTTT.